Reported below is one TCR beta chain. Its target is not known. The data belong to a study of OX40 agonist ivuxolimab in advanced cancers. Across the whole study: Partial responses were seen in three patients, one with hepatocellular carcinoma and two with cutaneous melanoma.

Notes on the study in general: There were also nonresponders showing low normalized T-cell clonal expansion.

Method: immunoSEQ multiplex PCR; TCRdb's copy keeps in-frame clones and lacks some. The sample contains 35,000 to 45,000 clones, over 75% of which appear only once. Germline V gene sequence: CDR1 WNHNN, CDR2 SYGVQD (reference sequence). CDR3 length: 15 residues. With V trimmed by 3 bases and J by 7 bases, 7 bases remained unmatched. The clonotype comes from an adult with an advanced solid tumor such as melanoma, head and neck, liver or kidney cancer. The source was CD4+ or CD8+ T cells sorted from blood, collected in a trial of the OX40 agonist ivuxolimab. This chain uses TRBV10-1 with TRBJ2-1, with TRBD2 matching over 9 bases. This chain's CDR3 is CASSDPGLATNEQFF. CDR3 DNA: TGCGCCAGCAGTGATCCCGGACTAGCGACTAATGAGCAGTTCTTC.